This record concerns one TCR beta chain sequence. TCRdb keeps only in-frame clones here, not all; method: immunoSEQ multiplex PCR. The sample has about 140,000 clones, about nine tenths seen once. The data are from a study of blood T cell repertoires in COVID-19. Across the whole study: Acute and convalescent COVID-19 specimens originated in the United States, Italy and Spain.

Specimen: peripheral blood. This TCR derives from a woman aged 80 or over with acute or convalescent COVID-19.

The CDR3, as DNA: TGTGCCAGCAGGGCGGACAGCTTCACAAACAATGAGCAGTTCTTC. Its protein product is CASRADSFTNNEQFF. V is TRBV2 and J is TRBJ2-1; a possible D gene is TRBD1 (6 bases). This CDR3 comprises 15 residues. Per the germline V gene, CDR1 is SNHLY and CDR2 is FYNNEI. Trimming removed 6 bases at V and 5 bases at J, with 17 bases between.